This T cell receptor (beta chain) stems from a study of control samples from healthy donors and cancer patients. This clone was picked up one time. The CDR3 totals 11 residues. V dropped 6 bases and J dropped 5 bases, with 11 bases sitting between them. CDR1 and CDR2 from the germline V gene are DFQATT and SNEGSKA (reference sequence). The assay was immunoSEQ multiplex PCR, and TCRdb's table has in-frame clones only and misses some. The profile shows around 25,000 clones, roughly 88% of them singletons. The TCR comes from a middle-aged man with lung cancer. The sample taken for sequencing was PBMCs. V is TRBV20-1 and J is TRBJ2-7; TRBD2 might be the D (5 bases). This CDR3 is CSAPRGNEQYF. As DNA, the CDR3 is TGCAGTGCCCCGAGAGGGAACGAGCAGTACTTC.